This T cell receptor (beta chain) was identified in a study of cytomegalovirus exposure and HLA in healthy donors. The primer mix had 60 Vbeta and 13 Jbeta primers. Measured with immunoSEQ multiplex PCR; TCRdb has only the in-frame clones, and not every one. The sample yields 100,000 or so clones, over 60% seen once. Germline-derived CDR1 and CDR2 are SNHLY and FYNNEI. Trimming took off 7 bases at V and 7 bases at J, with 16 bases between the two ends. The CDR3 is 13 residues long. The V gene is TRBV2, the J gene TRBJ1-2; D not resolved. This TCR was sampled from a woman in her thirties or forties in good health and CMV-seropositive. Sequenced: PBMCs. The CDR3, as DNA: TGTGCCAGCAAGAACGACCCCGAGGCTGGCTACACCTTC. Its translation is CASKNDPEAGYTF.